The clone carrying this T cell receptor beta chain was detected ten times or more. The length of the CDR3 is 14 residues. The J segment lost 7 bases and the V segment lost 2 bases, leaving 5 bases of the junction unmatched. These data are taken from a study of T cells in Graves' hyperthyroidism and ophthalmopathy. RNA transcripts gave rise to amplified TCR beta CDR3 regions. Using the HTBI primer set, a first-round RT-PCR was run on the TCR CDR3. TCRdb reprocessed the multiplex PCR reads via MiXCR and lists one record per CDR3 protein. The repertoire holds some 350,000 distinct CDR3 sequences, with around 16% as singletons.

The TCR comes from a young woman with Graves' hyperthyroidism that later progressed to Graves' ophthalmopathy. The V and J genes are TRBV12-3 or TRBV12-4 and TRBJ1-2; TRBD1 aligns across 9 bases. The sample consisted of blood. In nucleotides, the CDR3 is TGTGCCAGCAGTTTAAGGGACAGGGCTCCTGGCTACACCTTC. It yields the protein CASSLRDRAPGYTF.